This T cell receptor beta chain was captured by sequencing in a study of blood T cell repertoires in COVID-19. Across the study: The samples span acute and convalescent COVID-19 from the United States, Italy and Spain. Sample material is recorded as cDNA or gDNA derived from T cells, B-cell-depleted T cells, or PBMCs.

Each participant's cohort was designated according to participant-reported clinical history. Produced via immunoSEQ multiplex PCR; TCRdb's table is partial and in-frame only. The sample lists about 430,000 clones; roughly nine tenths were seen once. The source material was PBMCs or T cells enriched from blood (not recorded which). This clonotype was sampled from a man aged 25-40 years who had recovered from COVID-19.

For the CDR3, the DNA is TGCGCCAGCAGCACAAGGACAGGAGCCAATTCAGAGACCCAGTACTTC. This codes for CASSTRTGANSETQYF. V usage is TRBV5-1 and J usage is TRBJ2-5, with TRBD1 matching 7 bases. This CDR3 is built from 16 residues. After removal of 4 bases from V and 4 bases from J, the junction contained 13 bases not matched to a gene. CDR1 SGHRS and CDR2 YFSETQ come from the germline V gene.